Listed below are T cell receptor beta chains from one sample, sequenced in a study of T cell changes during pregnancy in multiple sclerosis. The method was immunoSEQ multiplex PCR; TCRdb's version includes in-frame clones alone and lacks a portion of them. The sample holds 47,000 or so clones; roughly 89% are singletons and the top ten take about 2%. The specimen comprised peripheral blood, sampled in the first trimester of pregnancy. The source of these receptors is a female donor with multiple sclerosis, enrolled in a pregnancy study. CDR3s include the opening cysteine and the closing phenylalanine or tryptophan. Fields, in order: V gene, clone size, J gene, D gene, CDR3 protein, CDR3 DNA. The D gene is left open where the match is weak. Size is omitted from some rows. Given values are once, few, many or a class for expanded clones.

v_gene: TRBV7-9
abundance: few
j_gene: TRBJ1-2
d_gene: NA
CDR3aa: CASSLDSGRSYGYTF
CDR3nt: TGTGCCAGCAGCTTAGATTCAGGAAGAAGTTATGGCTACACCTTC

v_gene: TRBV7-9
abundance: once
j_gene: TRBJ1-6
d_gene: NA
CDR3aa: CATAGSYNSPLHF
CDR3nt: TGTGCCACTGCGGGCTCCTATAATTCACCCCTCCACTTT

v_gene: TRBV2
abundance: NA
j_gene: TRBJ1-4
d_gene: TRBD1
CDR3aa: CASSPQGEKLFF
CDR3nt: TGTGCCAGCAGCCCACAGGGGGAAAAACTGTTTTTT

v_gene: TRBV11-2
abundance: NA
j_gene: TRBJ2-1
d_gene: NA
CDR3aa: CASTPTGNEQFF
CDR3nt: TGTGCCAGCACCCCCACAGGGAATGAGCAGTTCTTC

v_gene: TRBV5-1
abundance: NA
j_gene: TRBJ2-2
d_gene: TRBD2
CDR3aa: CASSGSGTTTGELFF
CDR3nt: TGCGCCAGCAGCGGATCCGGGACTACCACCGGGGAGCTGTTTTTT

v_gene: TRBV28
abundance: NA
j_gene: TRBJ1-1
d_gene: NA
CDR3aa: CASNTGGDANTEAFF
CDR3nt: TGTGCCAGCAATACCGGAGGGGACGCGAACACTGAAGCTTTCTTT

v_gene: TRBV7-2
abundance: NA
j_gene: TRBJ1-5
d_gene: NA
CDR3aa: CASSLDPEVQPQHF
CDR3nt: TGTGCCAGCAGCTTGGACCCGGAGGTCCAGCCCCAGCATTTT

v_gene: TRBV4-1
abundance: NA
j_gene: TRBJ1-2
d_gene: TRBD1
CDR3aa: CASSPTSTGLEGYTF
CDR3nt: TGCGCCAGCAGCCCAACCTCGACAGGGTTAGAGGGCTACACCTTC

v_gene: TRBV5-4
abundance: once
j_gene: TRBJ1-1
d_gene: NA
CDR3aa: CASSLARQYTEAFF
CDR3nt: TGTGCCAGCAGCTTGGCCAGACAGTACACTGAAGCTTTCTTT

v_gene: TRBV6-5
abundance: NA
j_gene: TRBJ2-1
d_gene: TRBD2
CDR3aa: CASSLTSGGYNEQFF
CDR3nt: TGTGCCAGCAGCCTAACTAGCGGGGGTTACAATGAGCAGTTCTTC

v_gene: TRBV6-1
abundance: NA
j_gene: TRBJ2-2
d_gene: TRBD2
CDR3aa: CACLRRGGTGELFF
CDR3nt: TGTGCCTGCTTACGACGGGGGGGTACCGGGGAGCTGTTTTTT

v_gene: TRBV7-2
abundance: NA
j_gene: TRBJ2-3
d_gene: TRBD2
CDR3aa: CASSRSSGATQYF
CDR3nt: TGTGCCAGCAGCCGATCTAGCGGGGCTACGCAGTATTTT

v_gene: TRBV4-1
abundance: NA
j_gene: TRBJ1-5
d_gene: TRBD1
CDR3aa: CASSPFGTDNQPQHF
CDR3nt: TGCGCCAGCAGTCCCTTTGGGACAGACAATCAGCCCCAGCATTTT

v_gene: TRBV30
abundance: NA
j_gene: TRBJ2-7
d_gene: NA
CDR3aa: CAWDPGTPAYEQYF
CDR3nt: TGTGCCTGGGACCCCGGGACACCAGCCTACGAGCAGTACTTC

v_gene: TRBV10-3
abundance: NA
j_gene: TRBJ2-2
d_gene: TRBD1
CDR3aa: CAISEPGQGLPGELFF
CDR3nt: TGTGCCATCAGTGAACCGGGACAGGGCTTACCTGGGGAGCTGTTTTTT

v_gene: TRBV10-1
abundance: NA
j_gene: TRBJ2-1
d_gene: TRBD2
CDR3aa: CASSAPGSGGVMVF
CDR3nt: TGCGCCAGCAGTGCCCCCGGGAGCGGGGGGGTGATGGTCTTC

v_gene: TRBV19
abundance: NA
j_gene: TRBJ1-1
d_gene: NA
CDR3aa: CASTAWGGDTEAFF
CDR3nt: TGTGCCAGTACCGCGTGGGGGGGGGACACTGAAGCTTTCTTT

v_gene: TRBV6-1
abundance: NA
j_gene: TRBJ1-2
d_gene: NA
CDR3aa: CASYKTGPYGYTF
CDR3nt: TGTGCCAGCTACAAGACAGGCCCATATGGCTACACCTTC

v_gene: TRBV28
abundance: NA
j_gene: TRBJ1-1
d_gene: NA
CDR3aa: CASIPSGRGTEAFF
CDR3nt: TGTGCCAGCATCCCAAGTGGGAGGGGAACTGAAGCTTTCTTT

v_gene: TRBV19
abundance: NA
j_gene: TRBJ1-2
d_gene: NA
CDR3aa: CASSTGQHGYTF
CDR3nt: TGTGCCAGTAGTACAGGACAGCATGGCTACACCTTC

v_gene: TRBV30
abundance: NA
j_gene: TRBJ1-5
d_gene: TRBD1
CDR3aa: CAWRRRDRGKDQPQHF
CDR3nt: TGTGCCTGGAGACGCCGGGACAGGGGTAAAGATCAGCCCCAGCATTTT

v_gene: TRBV6-5
abundance: NA
j_gene: TRBJ2-2
d_gene: TRBD2
CDR3aa: CASRSGANTGELFF
CDR3nt: TGTGCCAGCAGGAGCGGGGCGAACACCGGGGAGCTGTTTTTT

v_gene: TRBV30
abundance: NA
j_gene: TRBJ1-2
d_gene: NA
CDR3aa: CAWSPEEGFYGYTF
CDR3nt: TGTGCCTGGAGCCCTGAGGAGGGGTTCTATGGCTACACCTTC

v_gene: TRBV7-6
abundance: NA
j_gene: TRBJ2-1
d_gene: TRBD2
CDR3aa: CASSLVAGSNEQFF
CDR3nt: TGTGCCAGCAGCCTCGTAGCGGGGAGCAATGAGCAGTTCTTC

v_gene: TRBV30
abundance: NA
j_gene: TRBJ2-2
d_gene: NA
CDR3aa: CAWNGANTGELFF
CDR3nt: TGTGCCTGGAATGGGGCAAACACCGGGGAGCTGTTTTTT

v_gene: TRBV27
abundance: NA
j_gene: TRBJ2-1
d_gene: NA
CDR3aa: CASSLGGGDHNEQFF
CDR3nt: TGTGCCAGCTCCCTAGGGGGAGGGGACCACAATGAGCAGTTCTTC

v_gene: TRBV6-6
abundance: NA
j_gene: TRBJ1-6
d_gene: NA
CDR3aa: CASGSGARIHF
CDR3nt: TGTGCCAGCGGATCGGGAGCCCGTATCCACTTT

v_gene: TRBV5-1
abundance: NA
j_gene: TRBJ2-5
d_gene: TRBD1
CDR3aa: CASSSNRDRGQETQYF
CDR3nt: TGCGCCAGCAGCTCCAACCGAGACAGGGGACAAGAGACCCAGTACTTC

v_gene: TRBV6-1
abundance: once
j_gene: TRBJ1-5
d_gene: NA
CDR3aa: CASSGRVPSNQPQHF
CDR3nt: TGTGCCAGCAGTGGACGGGTGCCTAGCAATCAGCCCCAGCATTTT

v_gene: TRBV4-2
abundance: many
j_gene: TRBJ2-3
d_gene: NA
CDR3aa: CASSQVWGHTDTQYF
CDR3nt: TGTGCCAGCAGCCAAGTTTGGGGGCACACAGATACGCAGTATTTT

v_gene: TRBV28
abundance: NA
j_gene: TRBJ1-2
d_gene: NA
CDR3aa: CASSLVQLNYGYTF
CDR3nt: TGTGCCAGCAGTTTGGTACAGCTAAACTATGGCTACACCTTC

v_gene: TRBV4-1
abundance: NA
j_gene: TRBJ2-3
d_gene: NA
CDR3aa: CASSQDFEGEGTDTQYF
CDR3nt: TGCGCCAGCAGCCAAGATTTCGAGGGCGAAGGCACAGATACGCAGTATTTT

v_gene: TRBV7-9
abundance: NA
j_gene: TRBJ2-1
d_gene: TRBD2
CDR3aa: CASSPQIIAGGFYNEQFF
CDR3nt: TGTGCCAGCAGCCCTCAGATTATAGCGGGGGGATTCTACAATGAGCAGTTCTTC

v_gene: TRBV7-2
abundance: NA
j_gene: TRBJ2-1
d_gene: NA
CDR3aa: CASSSTEEQFF
CDR3nt: TGTGCCAGCAGCTCCACAGAGGAGCAGTTCTTC

v_gene: TRBV6-1
abundance: NA
j_gene: TRBJ2-7
d_gene: NA
CDR3aa: CASSVISLSYEQYF
CDR3nt: TGTGCCAGCAGTGTTATTAGCCTCTCCTACGAGCAGTACTTC

v_gene: TRBV6-6
abundance: once
j_gene: TRBJ2-1
d_gene: TRBD2
CDR3aa: CASSLGTRNEQFF
CDR3nt: TGTGCCAGCAGTTTAGGGACTAGGAATGAGCAGTTCTTC

v_gene: TRBV7-8
abundance: NA
j_gene: TRBJ1-2
d_gene: NA
CDR3aa: CASSFDERGSYGYTF
CDR3nt: TGTGCCAGCAGCTTCGATGAACGAGGGTCCTATGGCTACACCTTC

v_gene: TRBV7-2
abundance: NA
j_gene: TRBJ2-5
d_gene: TRBD1
CDR3aa: CASSPRQGRETQYF
CDR3nt: TGTGCCAGCAGCCCCAGACAGGGAAGAGAGACCCAGTACTTC

v_gene: TRBV27
abundance: NA
j_gene: TRBJ2-5
d_gene: NA
CDR3aa: CASSTHLSGETQYF
CDR3nt: TGTGCCAGCAGTACCCACTTGAGCGGGGAGACCCAGTACTTC

v_gene: TRBV29-1
abundance: NA
j_gene: TRBJ1-2
d_gene: TRBD1
CDR3aa: CSVEGGTGGSYTF
CDR3nt: TGCAGCGTTGAAGGCGGGACAGGGGGAAGCTACACCTTC

v_gene: TRBV7-2
abundance: NA
j_gene: TRBJ2-7
d_gene: TRBD1
CDR3aa: CASSRDRGPYEQYF
CDR3nt: TGTGCCAGCAGCCGGGACAGGGGGCCCTACGAGCAGTACTTC

v_gene: TRBV7-8
abundance: NA
j_gene: TRBJ1-3
d_gene: TRBD1
CDR3aa: CASSLAFSRGLGNTIYF
CDR3nt: TGTGCCAGCAGCTTAGCTTTTTCCAGGGGGCTTGGAAACACCATATATTTT

v_gene: TRBV19
abundance: once
j_gene: TRBJ1-2
d_gene: NA
CDR3aa: CASSISGDYGYTF
CDR3nt: TGTGCCAGTAGTATATCCGGGGACTATGGCTACACCTTC

v_gene: TRBV4-3
abundance: NA
j_gene: TRBJ2-7
d_gene: TRBD1
CDR3aa: CASSRTTPGQGSYEQYF
CDR3nt: TGCGCCAGCAGCCGCACGACGCCGGGACAGGGGAGCTACGAGCAGTACTTC

v_gene: TRBV2
abundance: few
j_gene: TRBJ1-6
d_gene: NA
CDR3aa: CASSEWQLDNSPLHF
CDR3nt: TGTGCCAGCAGTGAATGGCAGCTAGATAATTCACCCCTCCACTTT

v_gene: TRBV6-6
abundance: NA
j_gene: TRBJ1-5
d_gene: NA
CDR3aa: CASSYSTAGGNQPQHF
CDR3nt: TGTGCCAGCAGTTACTCGACAGCAGGGGGCAATCAGCCCCAGCATTTT

v_gene: TRBV11-3
abundance: NA
j_gene: TRBJ1-3
d_gene: NA
CDR3aa: CASSLPGDPGNTIYF
CDR3nt: TGTGCCAGCAGCCTCCCAGGGGACCCTGGAAACACCATATATTTT

v_gene: TRBV27
abundance: NA
j_gene: TRBJ1-4
d_gene: TRBD1
CDR3aa: CASGRRGVEKLFF
CDR3nt: TGTGCCAGCGGCCGCAGGGGGGTCGAAAAACTGTTTTTT

v_gene: TRBV28
abundance: NA
j_gene: TRBJ2-3
d_gene: NA
CDR3aa: CASSFQGLPSTDTQYF
CDR3nt: TGTGCCAGCAGTTTCCAGGGGCTCCCTAGCACAGATACGCAGTATTTT

v_gene: TRBV5-1
abundance: NA
j_gene: TRBJ1-5
d_gene: TRBD1
CDR3aa: CASWTGGSQPQHF
CDR3nt: TGCGCCAGCTGGACAGGGGGCAGCCAGCCCCAGCATTTT

v_gene: TRBV29-1
abundance: NA
j_gene: TRBJ1-1
d_gene: TRBD1
CDR3aa: CSAGQGDTEAFF
CDR3nt: TGCAGCGCCGGACAGGGTGACACTGAAGCTTTCTTT